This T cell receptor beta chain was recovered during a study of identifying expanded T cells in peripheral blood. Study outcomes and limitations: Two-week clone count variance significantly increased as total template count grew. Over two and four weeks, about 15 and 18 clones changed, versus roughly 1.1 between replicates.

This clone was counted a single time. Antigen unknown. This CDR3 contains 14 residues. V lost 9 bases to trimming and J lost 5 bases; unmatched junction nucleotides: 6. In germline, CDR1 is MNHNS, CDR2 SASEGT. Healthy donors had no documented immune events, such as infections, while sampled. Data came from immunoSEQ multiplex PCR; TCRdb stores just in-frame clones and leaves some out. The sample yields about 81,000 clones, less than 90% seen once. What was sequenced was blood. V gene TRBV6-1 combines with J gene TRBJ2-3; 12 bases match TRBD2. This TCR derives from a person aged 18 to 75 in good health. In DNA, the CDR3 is TGTGCCAGTCGACTAGCGGGAGAGGTAGATACGCAGTATTTT. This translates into CASRLAGEVDTQYF.